This TCR beta chain came from a study of blood T cell repertoires in COVID-19. Across the whole study: Italy, Spain and the United States were the sources of the convalescent and acute COVID-19 samples. Sample material is recorded as cDNA or gDNA derived from T cells, B-cell-depleted T cells, or PBMCs.

The CDR3 extends over 14 amino acids. In germline, CDR1 is SEHNR, CDR2 FQNEAQ (reference sequence). Trimming removed 5 bases at V and 6 bases at J, with 16 bases between. TCRdb's table, derived via immunoSEQ multiplex PCR, lists solely in-frame clones and lacks some. The sample includes tens of thousands of clones, roughly 80% seen only once; the top ten take less than 25%. By sample fraction, this clone is medium-sized. The source is a human donor in a cohort sampled during active COVID-19. The source material was peripheral blood. V and J are TRBV7-9 and TRBJ2-5, with D tentatively TRBD2 (6 bases). CDR3 DNA sequence: TGTGCCAGCAGCGGCTGGCAGCGGGCGAAGACCCAGTACTTC. Translated, it gives CASSGWQRAKTQYF.